The TCR beta chain under discussion was sequenced for a study of cytotoxic CD8 clonotypes in ibrutinib-treated CLL. Study-wide findings and caveats: Before falling back toward baseline at progression, clonality had risen at the time of ibrutinib response.

This clone was recorded a few times. Antigen unknown. Germline CDR1 GTSNPN, CDR2 SVGIG (reference sequence). Trimming removed 0 bases from V and 4 bases from J, with 9 bases in between. The CDR3 has 13 residues. Assay used: immunoSEQ multiplex PCR; TCRdb lists only in-frame clones, some missing. The sample shows approximately 200,000 clones, about 72% of them seen only once. About 2 micrograms of genomic DNA came from cryopreserved PBMCs for TCR beta libraries. The input for sequencing was PBMCs, taken after 24 months of ibrutinib treatment. The TCR comes from a human donor with chronic lymphocytic leukemia. This chain joins TRBV30 and TRBJ1-2; D gene ambiguous. CDR3: CAWSVEAAYGYTF. CDR3 DNA: TGTGCCTGGAGTGTAGAGGCAGCCTATGGCTACACCTTC.